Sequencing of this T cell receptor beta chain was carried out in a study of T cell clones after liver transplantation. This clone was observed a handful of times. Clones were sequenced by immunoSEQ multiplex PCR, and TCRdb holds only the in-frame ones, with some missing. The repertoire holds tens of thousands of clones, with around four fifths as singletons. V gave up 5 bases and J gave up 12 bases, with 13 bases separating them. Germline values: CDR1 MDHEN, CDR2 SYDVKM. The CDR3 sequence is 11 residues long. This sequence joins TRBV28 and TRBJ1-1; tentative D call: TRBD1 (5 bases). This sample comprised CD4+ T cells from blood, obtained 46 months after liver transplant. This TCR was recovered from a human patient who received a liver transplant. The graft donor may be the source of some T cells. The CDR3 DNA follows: TGTGCCAGCAGTGTGACAGACGGGCCTTTCTTT. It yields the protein CASSVTDGPFF.